A selection of T cell receptor beta chains follows, all from one sample in a study of blood T cell repertoires in COVID-19. TCRdb's table, derived via immunoSEQ multiplex PCR, lists solely in-frame clones and lacks some. The sample yields roughly 250,000 clones, around 83% seen once. Sequencing was carried out using peripheral blood. The receptors derive from an elderly woman with acute or convalescent COVID-19. CDR3s include the opening cysteine and the closing phenylalanine or tryptophan. The D gene is left open where the match is weak. Only some rows state a clone size, as once, few, many or a class for expanded clones.

>TRBJ2-1|-|TRBV7-6|-
TGTGCCAGCAGCTTGGGTGCACGGGAGTCCTTCTACAATGAGCAGTTCTTC
CASSLGARESFYNEQFF
>TRBJ1-5|-|TRBV29-1|-
TGCAGCGTACGACAGGAGAGCAATCAGCCCCAGCATTTT
CSVRQESNQPQHF
>TRBJ1-5|TRBD1|TRBV2|once
TGTGCCAGCAGCGCAGGGACAGGGGGTCAGCCCCAGCATTTT
CASSAGTGGQPQHF
>TRBJ2-7|-|TRBV11-2|-
TGTGCCAGCAGCCCACCCTGGGACAAAATATTATACGAGCAGTACTTC
CASSPPWDKILYEQYF
>TRBJ2-7|-|TRBV30|-
TGTGCCTGGAGTGACGGGGGTTACGAGCAGTACTTC
CAWSDGGYEQYF
>TRBJ2-7|-|TRBV19|-
TGTGCCAGTAGCCGACAGGCCGGAGGCTCCTACGAGCAGTACTTC
CASSRQAGGSYEQYF
>TRBJ2-3|-|TRBV5-4|-
TGTGCCAGCAGCTCACGGTCGGTTATTGCAGATACGCAGTATTTT
CASSSRSVIADTQYF
>TRBJ1-6|TRBD1|TRBV6-5|-
TGTGCCAGCAGTTACCGTGGACAGGCAGTTTCACCCCTCCACTTT
CASSYRGQAVSPLHF
>TRBJ1-5|-|TRBV4-2|-
TGTGCCAGCAGCCCGGCAGGGGTAATGGCATCCGGCAATCAGCCCCAGCATTTT
CASSPAGVMASGNQPQHF
>TRBJ2-7|-|TRBV4-1|-
TGCGCCAGCAGCCAGAAGGACACCTCCTACGAGCAGTACTTC
CASSQKDTSYEQYF
>TRBJ1-1|-|TRBV30|-
TGTGCCTGGACCCGAACAGGGTGGGCTGAAGCTTTCTTT
CAWTRTGWAEAFF
>TRBJ1-4|-|TRBV18|-
TGTGCCAGCTCACCGTCTCAGGGTGAAAAACTGTTTTTT
CASSPSQGEKLFF
>TRBJ2-5|TRBD1|TRBV29-1|-
TGCAGCGTTAAGGGACAGGGATGGACCCAGTACTTC
CSVKGQGWTQYF
>TRBJ2-3|TRBD2|TRBV10-3|-
TGTGCCATCAGTCGACTAGCGGGGGAGGTAGATACGCAGTATTTT
CAISRLAGEVDTQYF
>TRBJ2-7|-|TRBV5-5|-
TGTGCCAGCAGCTTGGGCATTACAGGGCAATTGAGGGAGCAGTACTTC
CASSLGITGQLREQYF
>TRBJ2-6|-|TRBV6-5|-
TGTGCCAGCAGTCGTCAGGGTGGTGGGGCCAACGTCCTGACTTTC
CASSRQGGGANVLTF
>TRBJ1-4|TRBD1|TRBV11-2|-
TGTGCCAGCAGCTTAGATGGGACAGATAATGAAAAACTGTTTTTT
CASSLDGTDNEKLFF
>TRBJ1-5|-|TRBV2|-
TGTGCCAGCAGTCAGGCGGGGGGGATTCTTCAGCCCCAGCATTTT
CASSQAGGILQPQHF
>TRBJ1-1|-|TRBV7-9|once
TGTGCCAGCAGCTTAGGGGCAAACACTGAAGCTTTCTTT
CASSLGANTEAFF
>TRBJ2-5|-|TRBV3-1/TRBV3-2|-
TGTGCCAGCAGCCACCGGTCGCGGGAGACCCAGTACTTC
CASSHRSRETQYF
>TRBJ1-1|-|TRBV7-9|-
TGTGCCAGCGAAAAAACAGGGAAAAACACTGAAGCTTTCTTT
CASEKTGKNTEAFF
>TRBJ1-4|TRBD1|TRBV5-1|-
TGCGCCAGCAGCTTGGGACAGGGAGAGGGTGAAAAACTGTTTTTT
CASSLGQGEGEKLFF
>TRBJ1-5|-|TRBV2|once
TGTGCCACCCAGGCCCGTGGTAGCAATCAGCCCCAGCATTTT
CATQARGSNQPQHF
>TRBJ2-7|-|TRBV6-5|-
TGTGCCAGCACCCGGACAGAAGGCTACGAGCAGTACTTC
CASTRTEGYEQYF
>TRBJ1-3|-|TRBV11-2|-
TGTGCCAGCAGCGTATTCCAGGGGCCTAAGAGCTCTGGAAACACCATATATTTT
CASSVFQGPKSSGNTIYF
>TRBJ1-2|-|TRBV9|-
TGTGCCAGCACTCTCGGAGCTAACTATGGCTACACCTTC
CASTLGANYGYTF
>TRBJ1-3|-|TRBV2|-
TGTGCCAGCACCTATACCCCTGAGGGAAACACCATATATTTT
CASTYTPEGNTIYF
>TRBJ2-1|-|TRBV7-9|-
TGTGCCAGCAGCTCGACCGGGACTTCACAAAAGGGCAATGAGCAGTTCTTC
CASSSTGTSQKGNEQFF
>TRBJ1-1|TRBD1|TRBV4-2|-
TGTGCCAGCAGCCTTACAGGGGGGAACACTGAAGCTTTCTTT
CASSLTGGNTEAFF
>TRBJ2-3|TRBD1|TRBV5-4|-
TGTGCCAGCAGCGCGCCGGGACAGGGATACACAGATACGCAGTATTTT
CASSAPGQGYTDTQYF
>TRBJ2-3|TRBD1|TRBV3-1/TRBV3-2|-
TGTGCCAGCAGCCGTACAGGGGGCGCGGGAGATACGCAGTATTTT
CASSRTGGAGDTQYF
>TRBJ1-1|-|TRBV28|once
TGTGCCAGCAGTTTCGGTCCTGAAGCTTTCTTT
CASSFGPEAFF
>TRBJ2-5|TRBD2|TRBV5-6|-
TGTGCCAGCAGTCCTCTTGGCGGGGGGGCCCGTGAGACCCAGTACTTC
CASSPLGGGARETQYF
>TRBJ1-2|-|TRBV4-1|-
TGCGCCAGCAGCCAAGATGAGCCGTGGCAGGTCTCGTTAGCTAACTATGGCTACACCTTC
CASSQDEPWQVSLANYGYTF
>TRBJ2-2|TRBD1|TRBV28|-
TGTGCCAGCAGTAGGGCAGGGGGAAGGGGCGGGGAGCTGTTTTTT
CASSRAGGRGGELFF
>TRBJ2-2|TRBD2|TRBV15|few
TGTGCCACCAGCGCGGGGGTTAACACCGGGGAGCTGTTTTTT
CATSAGVNTGELFF
>TRBJ2-7|-|TRBV7-2|-
TGTGCCAGCAGCCGTAGTCGGGGGGCCTCCTACGAGCAGTACTTC
CASSRSRGASYEQYF
>TRBJ1-5|-|TRBV5-5|-
TGTGCCAGCACCCCCTCTCCAGAAGGGGATAGCAATCAGCCCCAGCATTTT
CASTPSPEGDSNQPQHF
>TRBJ1-2|TRBD1|TRBV18|-
TGTGCCAGCTCACCGACGGACAGGGAAGGCTACACCTTC
CASSPTDREGYTF
>TRBJ2-3|TRBD1|TRBV10-3|few
TGTGCCATCTCCCGGGACAGGGATACGCAGTATTTT
CAISRDRDTQYF
>TRBJ1-1|-|TRBV6-1|-
TGTGCCAGCAGTGAACCCCCGGGGGGGAGAACTGAAGCTTTCTTT
CASSEPPGGRTEAFF
>TRBJ1-5|TRBD1|TRBV18|-
TGTGCCAGCTCACCTGGACTCGGACAGGGAAGGGTTTACGATCAGCCCCAGCATTTT
CASSPGLGQGRVYDQPQHF
>TRBJ1-1|TRBD1|TRBV23-1|-
TGCGCCAGCGGGACAGGGGGCACTGAAGCTTTCTTT
CASGTGGTEAFF
>TRBJ1-2|TRBD1|TRBV19|few
TGTGCCAGTAGTATAGAAGGGGGCGAGGGCTATGGCTACACCTTC
CASSIEGGEGYGYTF
>TRBJ1-2|TRBD1|TRBV28|-
TGTGCCAGCAGGACAGGGGGCGGTGGCTACACCTTC
CASRTGGGGYTF
>TRBJ1-2|TRBD1|TRBV19|-
TGTGCCAGTACCTCATCGACAGGGCTGACAGGTGGCTACACCTTC
CASTSSTGLTGGYTF
>TRBJ2-1|TRBD2|TRBV19|once
TGTGCCAGTAGTTCCCGGGGGGAAGGGGTGGCCAATGAGCAGTTCTTC
CASSSRGEGVANEQFF
>TRBJ2-3|-|TRBV5-1|-
TGCGCCAGCAGCTTGACGGGGGGCGGGTTAGATACGCAGTATTTT
CASSLTGGGLDTQYF
>TRBJ1-4|TRBD1|TRBV10-3|-
TGTGCCATCAGTCTTGACAGGGCGGGTGAAAAACTGTTTTTT
CAISLDRAGEKLFF
>TRBJ1-1|TRBD1|TRBV6-5|-
TGTGCCAGTAGACAGGGCACTGAAGCTTTCTTT
CASRQGTEAFF
>TRBJ1-4|-|TRBV5-1|-
TGCGCCAGCAGTCCCGAGTTTGTCGAAAAACTGTTTTTT
CASSPEFVEKLFF
>TRBJ1-3|-|TRBV7-2|-
TGTGCCAGCAGCTTGGACAGCCCCTCGCCTGGAAACACCATATATTTT
CASSLDSPSPGNTIYF
>TRBJ2-3|TRBD2|TRBV5-1|-
TGCGCCAGCAGCTTGGGGCCAGCGGGGGTCACAGATACGCAGTATTTT
CASSLGPAGVTDTQYF
>TRBJ1-5|-|TRBV19|-
TGTGCCTCGGGGAGGTGGGGCAATCAGCCCCAGCATTTT
CASGRWGNQPQHF
>TRBJ1-6|-|TRBV5-1|-
TGCGCCAGCAGGCTCGACAGTAGCTCCTATAATTCACCCCTCCACTTT
CASRLDSSSYNSPLHF
>TRBJ1-2|-|TRBV7-9|-
TGTGCCAGCAGCTCAGGGGCGCCCTATGGCTACACCTTC
CASSSGAPYGYTF
>TRBJ1-4|TRBD1|TRBV5-1|-
TGCGCCAGCAGCTCCAATACGGGACAGGGGTATGAAAAACTGTTTTTT
CASSSNTGQGYEKLFF
>TRBJ1-5|-|TRBV28|-
TGTGCCAGCAGTTTACATGGGGGCAGGGGCAATCAGCCCCAGCATTTT
CASSLHGGRGNQPQHF
>TRBJ1-5|-|TRBV6-1|-
TGTGCCAGCAGTGAAGGAGTGAGGCGAGTTAGCAATCAGCCCCAGCATTTT
CASSEGVRRVSNQPQHF
>TRBJ1-5|TRBD1|TRBV6-5|-
TGTGCCAGCGGGAGACAGGGTAATCAGCCCCAGCATTTT
CASGRQGNQPQHF